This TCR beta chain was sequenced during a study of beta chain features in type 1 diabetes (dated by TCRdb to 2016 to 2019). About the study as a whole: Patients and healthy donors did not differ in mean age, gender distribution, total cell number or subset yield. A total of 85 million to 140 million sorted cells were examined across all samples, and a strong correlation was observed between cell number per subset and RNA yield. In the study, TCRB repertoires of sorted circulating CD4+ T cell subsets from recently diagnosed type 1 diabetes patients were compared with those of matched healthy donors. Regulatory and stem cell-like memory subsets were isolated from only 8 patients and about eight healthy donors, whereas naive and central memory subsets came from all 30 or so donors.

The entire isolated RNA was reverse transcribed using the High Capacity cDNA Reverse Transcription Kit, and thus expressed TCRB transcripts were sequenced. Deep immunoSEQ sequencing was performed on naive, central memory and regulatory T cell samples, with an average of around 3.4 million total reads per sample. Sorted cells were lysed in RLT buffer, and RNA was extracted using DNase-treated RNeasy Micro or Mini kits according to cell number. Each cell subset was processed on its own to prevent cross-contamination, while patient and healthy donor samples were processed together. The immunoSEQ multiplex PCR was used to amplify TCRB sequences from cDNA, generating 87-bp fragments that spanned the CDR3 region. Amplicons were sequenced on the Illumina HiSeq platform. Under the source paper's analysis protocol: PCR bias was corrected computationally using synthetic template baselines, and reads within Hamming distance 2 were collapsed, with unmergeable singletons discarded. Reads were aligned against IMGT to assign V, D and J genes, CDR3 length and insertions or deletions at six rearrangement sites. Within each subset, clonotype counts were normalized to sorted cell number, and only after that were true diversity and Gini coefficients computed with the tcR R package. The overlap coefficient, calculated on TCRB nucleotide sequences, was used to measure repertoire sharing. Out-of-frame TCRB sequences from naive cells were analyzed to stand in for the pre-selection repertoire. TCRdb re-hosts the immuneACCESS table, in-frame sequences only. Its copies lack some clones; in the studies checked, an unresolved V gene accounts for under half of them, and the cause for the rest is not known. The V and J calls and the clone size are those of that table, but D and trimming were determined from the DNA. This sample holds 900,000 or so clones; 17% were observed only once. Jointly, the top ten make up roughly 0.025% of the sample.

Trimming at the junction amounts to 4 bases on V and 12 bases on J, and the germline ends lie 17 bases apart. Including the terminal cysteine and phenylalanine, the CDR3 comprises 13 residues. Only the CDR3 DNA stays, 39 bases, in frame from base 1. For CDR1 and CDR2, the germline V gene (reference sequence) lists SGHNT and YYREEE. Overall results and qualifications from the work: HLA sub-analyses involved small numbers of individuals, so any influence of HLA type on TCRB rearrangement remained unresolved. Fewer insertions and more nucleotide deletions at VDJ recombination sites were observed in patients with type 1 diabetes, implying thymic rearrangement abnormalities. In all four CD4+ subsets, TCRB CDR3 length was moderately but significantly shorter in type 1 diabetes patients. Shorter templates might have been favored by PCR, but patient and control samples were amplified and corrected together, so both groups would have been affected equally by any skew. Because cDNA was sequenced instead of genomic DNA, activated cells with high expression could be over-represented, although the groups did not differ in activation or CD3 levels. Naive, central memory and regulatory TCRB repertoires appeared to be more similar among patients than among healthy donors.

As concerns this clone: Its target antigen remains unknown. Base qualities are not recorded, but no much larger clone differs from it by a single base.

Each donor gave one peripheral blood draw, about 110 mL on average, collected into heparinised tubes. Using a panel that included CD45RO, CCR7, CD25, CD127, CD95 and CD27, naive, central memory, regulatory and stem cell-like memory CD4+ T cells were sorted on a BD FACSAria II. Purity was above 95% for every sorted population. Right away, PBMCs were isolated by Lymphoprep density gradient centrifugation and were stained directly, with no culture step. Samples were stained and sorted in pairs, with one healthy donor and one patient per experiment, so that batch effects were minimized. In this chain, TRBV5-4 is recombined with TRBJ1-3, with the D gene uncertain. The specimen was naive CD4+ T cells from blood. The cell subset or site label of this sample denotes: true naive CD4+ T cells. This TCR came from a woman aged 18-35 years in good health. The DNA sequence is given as TGTGCCAGCAGCCCGGACGCGGGAAAGGGCATATATTTT. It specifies CASSPDAGKGIYF.